This TCR beta chain came from a study of T-cell memory formation after mild COVID-19. Sample barcodes and UMIs were carried by the TCR alpha and TCR beta cDNA libraries that 5'RACE generated with constant-segment primers. TCRdb re-analysed the 5' RACE reads in MiXCR, keeping a single row per CDR3 protein. The table records 300,000 to 400,000 distinct CDR3 sequences, about 16% of them present only once. Study-level points and caveats: CD4+ bias marked clones expanding day 15 to 37, unlike balanced contracting clones. Proof of SARS-CoV-2 specificity was absent for the second-wave clones that crested on day 37.

In the case of this clonotype: Its antigen is undetermined.

The receptor was derived from a man aged 18 to 30 who had mild COVID-19 (a few samples of this study predate the infection). Cell type and time point are not known. The specimen was PBMCs or a T cell subset sorted from them (not recorded which).

In nucleotides, the CDR3 is TGTGCCAGCAGAAAGGCCAGGAACACTGAAGCTTTCTTT. Its translation: CASRKARNTEAFF. V is TRBV5-5 and J is TRBJ1-1; D remains unclear. The CDR3 loop spans 13 amino acids. Germline assignment: CDR1 SGHKS and CDR2 YYEKEE (reference sequence). Trimming left V 5 bases short and J 1 base short, with 9 bases between.